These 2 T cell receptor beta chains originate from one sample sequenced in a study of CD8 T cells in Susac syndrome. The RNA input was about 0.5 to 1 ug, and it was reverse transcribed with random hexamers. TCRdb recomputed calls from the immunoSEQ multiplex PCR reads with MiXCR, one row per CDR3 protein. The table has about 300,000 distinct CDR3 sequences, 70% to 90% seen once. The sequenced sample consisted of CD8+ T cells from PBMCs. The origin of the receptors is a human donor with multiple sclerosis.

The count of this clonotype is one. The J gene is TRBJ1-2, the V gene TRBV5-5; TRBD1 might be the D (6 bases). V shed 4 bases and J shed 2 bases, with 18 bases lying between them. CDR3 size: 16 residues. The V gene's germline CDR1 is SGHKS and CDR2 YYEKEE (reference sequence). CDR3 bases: TGTGCCAGCAGCCTACGACCTGGACAGCCGAACTATGGCTACACCTTC. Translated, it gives CASSLRPGQPNYGYTF.

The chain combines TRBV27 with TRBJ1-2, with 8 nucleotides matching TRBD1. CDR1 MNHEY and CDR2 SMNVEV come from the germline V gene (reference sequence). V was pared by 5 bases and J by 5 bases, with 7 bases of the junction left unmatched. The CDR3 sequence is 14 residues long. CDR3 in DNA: TGTGCCAGCAGTAACCTCCAGGGGGCTTATGGCTACACCTTC. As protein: CASSNLQGAYGYTF.